The 30 T cell receptor beta chains in this list originate from one sample, sequenced in a study of Graves' ophthalmopathy and Graves' hyperthyroidism. Amplification from RNA transcripts yielded the TCR beta CDR3 regions. First-round RT-PCR used HTBI primers; second-round multiplex PCR followed. One entry per CDR3 protein results from TCRdb running MiXCR on the multiplex PCR reads. The profile shows 350,000 to 450,000 distinct CDR3 sequences, approximately 21% of them singletons. The sample comprised peripheral blood. The receptors shown here come from a woman between 18 and 29 years old with stable Graves' hyperthyroidism.

This clonotype has a count of ten or more. V is TRBV20-1 and J is TRBJ1-1; no clear D gene. The CDR3 totals 13 residues. V was cut by 0 bases and J by 4 bases, with 9 bases left in between. In germline, CDR1 is DFQATT, CDR2 SNEGSKA (reference sequence). The DNA for the CDR3 is TGCAGTGCTAGAGATCCCGTGAGCACTGAAGCTTTCTTT. Translating it yields CSARDPVSTEAFF.

This clonotype was found many times. CDR3 region: CASSPTFTGELFF. The CDR3 coding sequence is TGTGCCAGCAGTCCCACCTTCACCGGGGAGCTGTTTTTT. V usage is TRBV27 and J usage is TRBJ2-2; no firm D call. V lost 5 bases and J 4 bases, leaving 8 bases between the germline ends. This CDR3 has 13 amino acids. The germline V gene encodes CDR1 MNHEY and CDR2 SMNVEV (reference sequence).

This clonotype was picked up many times. The chain couples TRBV18 to TRBJ2-7, with 7 bases fitting TRBD1. Germline CDR1 KGHSH, CDR2 LQKENI. This CDR3 is 14 amino acids long. Germline trimming cut 3 bases from V and 3 bases from J; bases unmatched to any gene: 5. The CDR3: CASSPTGLRYEQYF. CDR3 nucleotide sequence: TGTGCCAGCTCACCGACAGGGCTCCGCTACGAGCAGTACTTC.

This clonotype showed up many times. V and J are TRBV18 and TRBJ2-7; no clear D. Germline CDR1 is KGHSH and CDR2 is LQKENI. The CDR3 loop spans 10 amino acids. Between the trimmed V and J ends, which lost 11 bases and 5 bases, there was a span of 10 bases. The CDR3 DNA reads TGTGCCGGCCTTCCCCACGAGCAGTACTTC. It specifies CAGLPHEQYF.

This clonotype was observed at least ten times. The chain employs TRBV5-1 and TRBJ1-1; D not resolved. V lost 4 bases to trimming and J lost 3 bases, with 19 bases between them. The CDR3 contains 16 residues. Germline CDR1 SGHRS, CDR2 YFSETQ. The chain's CDR3 is CASSNGVRRPYTEAFF. In DNA, the CDR3 is TGCGCCAGCAGCAATGGAGTGCGCCGACCATACACTGAAGCTTTCTTT.

The table lists this clonotype with a few counts. This chain joins TRBV20-1 and TRBJ2-5, with D possibly being TRBD1 (7 bases). The V end was cut by 3 bases, the J end by 2 bases, with 13 bases between. CDR1 is DFQATT, CDR2 SNEGSKA, per germline (reference sequence). The CDR3 runs 14 residues. The DNA of the CDR3 is TGCAGTGCTAGGCCAGGGGGGAATCAAGAGACCCAGTACTTC. Translated, it gives CSARPGGNQETQYF.

This clonotype was seen many times. This chain links TRBV12-3 or TRBV12-4 with TRBJ2-5; D could derive from TRBD1 or TRBD2 (5 bases each). V was trimmed by 5 bases and J by 4 bases, leaving 17 bases between them. This CDR3 is 15 amino acids long. This CDR3 reads CASSPGTIGGETQYF. In nucleotides, the CDR3 is TGTGCCAGCAGTCCGGGGACCATTGGTGGAGAGACCCAGTACTTC.

A note on this clonotype: A much larger clone sits a single nucleotide away, making a read error possible. The CDR3 end shows no conserved phenylalanine or tryptophan, and so a read error is likely. The chain couples TRBV24-1 to TRBJ1-2; D is uncertain. The CDR3 totals 14 residues. V was cut by 0 bases and J by 6 bases, with 10 bases left in between. Germline V gives CDR1 KGHDR, CDR2 SFDVKD. CDR3 nucleotides: TGTGCCACCAGTGATTTGCCCACAGTCAATGGCTACACCGTC. It specifies CATSDLPTVNGYTV.

There are many counts of this clonotype. The chain has TRBV6-1 and TRBJ1-5, with no clear D. This CDR3 has 16 amino acids. The V end lost 4 bases, the J end lost 0 bases, and 13 bases lay between the germline ends. Germline lookup yields CDR1 MNHNS and CDR2 SASEGT. CDR3 in amino acids: CASSVVGIYSNQPQHF. The CDR3 DNA follows: TGTGCCAGCAGTGTCGTCGGGATATATAGCAATCAGCCCCAGCATTTT.

The rearrangement joins TRBV27 to TRBJ1-1; D gene uncertain. V lost 7 bases and J lost 0, with 12 bases in between. The CDR3 consists of 14 residues. Germline CDR1 and CDR2: MNHEY and SMNVEV (reference sequence). DNA for the CDR3: TGTGCCAGCAACAGCCTTTCGGTGAACACTGAAGCTTTCTTT. Protein: CASNSLSVNTEAFF.

This clonotype has a count of ten or more. The chain recombines TRBV6-2 or TRBV6-3 with TRBJ2-5; either TRBD1 or TRBD2 may fit D (5 bases each). V was pared by 7 bases and J by 1 base, with 19 bases between. Germline loops: CDR1 MNHEY, CDR2 SVGEGT. The CDR3 is made up of 16 amino acids. Here the CDR3 reads CASTPSLGPLQETQYF. CDR3 DNA: TGTGCCAGCACCCCCTCCCTGGGACCTCTCCAAGAGACCCAGTACTTC.

This clonotype was counted ten times or more. The CDR3 bases are TGTGCCAGTAGTATGGGACAGGGGGAGACTGAAGCTTTCTTT. Translating it yields CASSMGQGETEAFF. The chain employs TRBV19 and TRBJ1-1, with TRBD1 matching 11 bases. The CDR3 sequence is 14 residues long. Germline lookup yields CDR1 LNHDA and CDR2 SQIVND (reference sequence). With 3 bases clipped from V and 5 bases from J, the junction kept 2 bases outside the gene matches.

This clonotype was seen many times. The gene calls are TRBV12-3 or TRBV12-4 and TRBJ1-2; tentatively, D is TRBD1 (5 bases). V dropped 4 bases and J dropped 3 bases, with 9 bases sitting between them. The CDR3 consists of 13 residues. As DNA, the CDR3 is TGTGCCAGCAGTTCTTGGACATACTATGGCTACACCTTC. Protein: CASSSWTYYGYTF.

This clonotype was observed at least ten times. The chain recombines TRBV5-1 with TRBJ2-2; TRBD2 matches 12 bases. The CDR3 runs 16 residues. The junction had 6 bases not matched to a gene; V was cut back by 4 bases and J by 5 bases. Germline V gene data show CDR1 as SGHRS and CDR2 as YFSETQ. Here the CDR3 reads CASSELAGGRTGELFF. The CDR3, as DNA: TGCGCCAGCAGCGAACTAGCGGGAGGTCGGACCGGGGAGCTGTTTTTT.

This clonotype has at least ten counts. The chain links TRBV6-1 to TRBJ1-3; maybe TRBD1 (5 bases). Germline V gene lookup returns CDR1 MNHNS and CDR2 SASEGT. This CDR3 is 14 amino acids long. V lost 10 bases, J lost 2 bases, and 15 bases lay in between. The CDR3 DNA reads TGTGCCACCCGACGGGGGGGGGCTGGAAACACCATATATTTT. This translates into CATRRGGAGNTIYF.

V and J are TRBV20-1 and TRBJ1-2, with 7 bases aligning to TRBD1. CDR1 and CDR2 (germline): DFQATT, SNEGSKA (reference sequence). V dropped 6 bases and J dropped 4; count of bases not matched to a gene: 2. The CDR3 extends over 11 amino acids. The CDR3 DNA reads as TGCAGTGCCACAGGGGCCTATGGCTACACCTTC. As protein: CSATGAYGYTF.

Comment on this clonotype: Since a much larger clone is just one base distant, this may be a read error. The V call is TRBV19, the J call TRBJ2-7; TRBD2 matches at 10 bases. The CDR3 has 13 amino acids. Looked up from germline, CDR1 is LNHDA and CDR2 is SQIVND (reference sequence). Here the CDR3 reads CASGTSEAYEQCF. The CDR3 nucleotides are TGTGCCAGCGGGACTAGCGAGGCCTACGAGCAGTGCTTC. Combining the CDR3 with reference TRBV19 and TRBJ2-7 gives the whole variable domain DGGITQSPKYLFRKEGQNVTLSCEQNLNHDAMYWYRQDPGQGLRLIYYSQIVNDFQKGDIAEGYSVSREKKESFPLTVTSAQKNPTAFYLCASGTSEAYEQCFGPGTRLTVT.

This clonotype came up a few times. The genes are TRBV2 and TRBJ2-4; the match to TRBD2 covers 9 bases. This CDR3 is built from 16 residues. Per germline, CDR1 SNHLY and CDR2 FYNNEI. V was clipped by 6 bases and J by 5 bases; unmatched bases: 11. The CDR3 loop reads CASRLIAGATQNIQYF. The CDR3 DNA is TGTGCCAGCAGATTGATAGCGGGAGCCACACAAAACATTCAGTACTTC.

This clonotype was seen at least ten times. V and J are TRBV27 and TRBJ2-7, with 10 bases aligning to TRBD1. The germline CDR1 and CDR2 sequences are MNHEY and SMNVEV (reference sequence). CDR3 length: 15 residues. Unmatched junction bases numbered 7, after V lost 4 bases and J lost 4 bases. The CDR3 DNA is TGTGCCAGCAGTTCTTGGGGACAGGGGACATACGAGCAGTACTTC. As protein: CASSSWGQGTYEQYF.

This clonotype was recorded many times. The gene calls are TRBV15 and TRBJ1-2; unclear D gene. The germline CDR1 and CDR2 sequences are LNHNV and YYDKDF (reference sequence). The CDR3 is 17 residues long. V lost 3 bases to trimming and J lost 6 bases, with 23 bases between them. The CDR3 coding sequence is TGTGCCACCAGCAGGACGGCTGGCCAGCAAAATCTAGATGGCTACACCTTC. It specifies CATSRTAGQQNLDGYTF. The entire variable domain, with the rest obtained from reference TRBV15 and TRBJ1-2, is as follows: DAMVIQNPRYQVTQFGKPVTLSCSQTLNHNVMYWYQQKSSQAPKLLFHYYDKDFNNEADTPDNFQSRRPNTSFCFLDIRSPGLGDTAMYLCATSRTAGQQNLDGYTFGSGTRLTVV.

The chain joins TRBV6-2 or TRBV6-3 to TRBJ2-7; 12 nucleotides align to TRBD2. Germline V lookup: CDR1 MNHEY, CDR2 SVGEGT. V gave up 2 bases and J gave up 4 bases; unmatched junction bases: 6. CDR3 length equals 16 residues. CDR3 region: CASSYELAGGPYEQYF. The DNA of the CDR3 is TGTGCCAGCAGTTACGAACTAGCGGGAGGCCCGTACGAGCAGTACTTC.

The chain combines TRBV6-5 with TRBJ1-5; D gene ambiguous. Between the trimmed V and J ends, which lost 5 bases and 7 bases, there was a span of 12 bases. The CDR3 runs to 13 residues. Looked up from germline, CDR1 is MNHEY and CDR2 is SVGAGI. The CDR3 reads CASSHRGGQPQHF. The CDR3 DNA sequence: TGTGCCAGCAGTCACCGGGGAGGCCAGCCCCAGCATTTT.

The genes are TRBV25-1 and TRBJ2-5, with D perhaps matching TRBD2 (7 bases). The CDR3 has 18 amino acids. The V end was cut by 1 base, the J end by 4 bases, with 22 bases between. Germline V gene lookup returns CDR1 MGHDK and CDR2 SYGVNS. CDR3 sequence (DNA): TGTGCCAGCAGTGAATCCACACTGGGGGGGCAGGGGCTAGAGACCCAGTACTTC. This gives the protein CASSESTLGGQGLETQYF.

The J gene is TRBJ2-7, the V gene TRBV28, with no clear D. The germline gives CDR1 MDHEN, CDR2 SYDVKM. The V end was cut by 1 base, the J end by 3 bases, with 13 bases between. This CDR3 is 15 amino acids long. The CDR3 DNA reads TGTGCCAGCAGTTTATCTCTCCAATCCGTCTACGAGCAGTACTTC. Protein product: CASSLSLQSVYEQYF.

This clonotype was observed many times. The V and J genes are TRBV5-4 and TRBJ2-2; possibly TRBD1 for D (5 bases). The CDR3 contains 16 residues. Per germline, CDR1 SGHNT and CDR2 YYREEE (reference sequence). Trimming stripped 3 bases from V and 0 bases from J, with 12 bases between. The CDR3 is CASSSTGRANTGELFF. The DNA for the CDR3 is TGTGCCAGCAGCTCTACCGGCAGGGCGAACACCGGGGAGCTGTTTTTT.

A single count supports this clonotype. A much larger clone lies one base from this, so it may be a read error. Given the absence of the conserved phenylalanine or tryptophan at the CDR3 end, a read error is likely. The genes are TRBV6-2 or TRBV6-3 and TRBJ1-1; TRBD1 is a possible D gene (6 bases). CDR3 length: 15 amino acids. Trimming stripped 7 bases from V and 3 bases from J, with 18 bases between. Looked up from germline, CDR1 is MNHEY and CDR2 is SVGEGT. The CDR3 reads CASTPRTVIYTEAFL. In DNA, the CDR3 is TGTGCCAGCACCCCGAGGACAGTAATTTACACTGAAGCTTTCTTG.

This clonotype has at least ten counts. This chain connects TRBV28 to TRBJ1-2, with TRBD1 matching over 7 bases. The germline V gene has CDR1 MDHEN and CDR2 SYDVKM. The CDR3 spans 14 residues. Unmatched junction bases numbered 4, after V lost 3 bases and J lost 3 bases. In DNA, the CDR3 is TGTGCCAGCAGTTTGATCACAGGGGACTATGGCTACACCTTC. This encodes CASSLITGDYGYTF.

This clonotype was observed many times. The genes are TRBV2 and TRBJ2-7, with a weak D call TRBD1 (6 bases). V was cut by 2 bases and J by 2 bases, with 10 bases left in between. This CDR3 region has 14 residues. Germline V gives CDR1 SNHLY, CDR2 FYNNEI. Written as DNA, the CDR3 is TGTGCCAGCAGTGAATTTGGGGGCGCCTACGAGCAGTACTTC. Translation: CASSEFGGAYEQYF. Complete variable domain (other parts from reference TRBV2 and TRBJ2-7): EPEVTQTPSHQVTQMGQEVILRCVPISNHLYFYWYRQILGQKVEFLVSFYNNEISEKSEIFDDQFSVERPDGSNFTLKIRSTKLEDSAMYFCASSEFGGAYEQYFGPGTRLTVT.

This clonotype was counted at least ten times. The genes are TRBV7-2 and TRBJ2-5, with 8 bases identical to TRBD2. The CDR3 covers 16 residues. CDR1 is SGHTA and CDR2 is FQGNSA in the germline V gene. Losses at the gene ends were 5 bases for V and 4 bases for J; bases not matched to a gene: 12. The CDR3 DNA reads TGTGCCAGCAGCCAAGAACCGGGAGGGGGAGGAGAGACCCAGTACTTC. As protein: CASSQEPGGGGETQYF.

This clonotype was seen ten or more times. V and J are TRBV20-1 and TRBJ1-5; D ambiguous. The ends were cut back, 5 bases at V and 2 bases at J, with 10 bases in the middle. Germline V lookup: CDR1 DFQATT, CDR2 SNEGSKA (reference sequence). This CDR3 region has 13 residues. The CDR3 protein is CSAERVGNQPQHF. CDR3 DNA sequence: TGCAGTGCTGAAAGGGTAGGCAATCAGCCCCAGCATTTT.